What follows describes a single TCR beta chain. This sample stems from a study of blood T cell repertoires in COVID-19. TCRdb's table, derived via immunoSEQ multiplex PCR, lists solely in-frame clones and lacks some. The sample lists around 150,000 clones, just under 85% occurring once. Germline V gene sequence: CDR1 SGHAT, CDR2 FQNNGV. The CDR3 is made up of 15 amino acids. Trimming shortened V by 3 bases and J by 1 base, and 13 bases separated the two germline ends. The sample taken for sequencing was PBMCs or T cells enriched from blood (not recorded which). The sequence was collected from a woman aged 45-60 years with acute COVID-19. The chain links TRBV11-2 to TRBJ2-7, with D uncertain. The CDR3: CASSFLNVESYEQYF. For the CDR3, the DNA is TGTGCCAGCAGCTTTTTGAACGTTGAGTCCTACGAGCAGTACTTC. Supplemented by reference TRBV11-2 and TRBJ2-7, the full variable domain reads EAGVAQSPRYKIIEKRQSVAFWCNPISGHATLYWYQQILGQGPKLLIQFQNNGVVDDSQLPKDRFSAERLKGVDSTLKIQPAKLEDSAVYLCASSFLNVESYEQYFGPGTRLTVT.